These T cell receptor beta chains were read from a single sample in a study of cytomegalovirus exposure and HLA in healthy donors. TCRdb's table, derived via immunoSEQ multiplex PCR, lists solely in-frame clones and lacks some. This repertoire shows over 200,000 clones, 77% found once; its top ten account for roughly 2.5%. Sequenced input: PBMCs. These receptors were collected from an older woman in good health and CMV-seropositive. The CDR3 runs from the conserved cysteine through the conserved F or W. Each record gives: CDR3 length, V gene, D gene, clone size, J gene, CDR3 protein, CDR3 DNA. The D gene is left open where the match is weak. A row's size may be missing; if present it is once, few, many or a size class.

length: 16; V: TRBV5-4; D: TRBD1; size: .; J: TRBJ1-1; CDR3: CASSLQGGVGDTEAFF; DNA: TGTGCCAGCAGCTTACAGGGGGGAGTCGGTGACACTGAAGCTTTCTTT
length: 14; V: TRBV2; D: .; size: .; J: TRBJ1-5; CDR3: CASALQVGYQPQHF; DNA: TGTGCCAGCGCGCTACAGGTCGGTTATCAGCCCCAGCATTTT
length: 20; V: TRBV10-3; D: .; size: .; J: TRBJ2-3; CDR3: CAIKNYVPLSDGGKTDTQYF; DNA: TGTGCCATCAAAAATTACGTTCCTCTTTCGGACGGGGGAAAGACAGATACGCAGTATTTT
length: 15; V: TRBV28; D: .; size: .; J: TRBJ1-1; CDR3: CASSSPGRGRTEAFF; DNA: TGTGCCAGCAGTTCCCCCGGCCGGGGTCGCACTGAAGCTTTCTTT
length: 12; V: TRBV29-1; D: .; size: few; J: TRBJ2-7; CDR3: CSVGPLPYEQYF; DNA: TGCAGCGTTGGGCCTCTTCCTTACGAGCAGTACTTC
length: 13; V: TRBV29-1; D: .; size: .; J: TRBJ1-4; CDR3: CSVSRSTNEKLFF; DNA: TGCAGCGTTTCTAGGTCAACTAATGAAAAACTGTTTTTT
length: 15; V: TRBV12-1; D: .; size: .; J: TRBJ2-1; CDR3: CASSLNSRFYNEQFF; DNA: TGTGCCAGCAGCCTTAACTCCCGCTTCTACAATGAGCAGTTCTTC
length: 15; V: TRBV5-1; D: TRBD1; size: .; J: TRBJ1-1; CDR3: CASSLGQGAGTEAFF; DNA: TGCGCCAGCAGCCTGGGACAGGGGGCGGGCACTGAAGCTTTCTTT
length: 10; V: TRBV20-1; D: .; size: .; J: TRBJ2-3; CDR3: CSAQTDTQYF; DNA: TGCAGTGCTCAGACAGATACGCAGTATTTT
length: 14; V: TRBV18; D: .; size: .; J: TRBJ2-2; CDR3: CASSTQGPGGELFF; DNA: TGTGCCAGCTCAACCCAGGGTCCCGGCGGGGAGCTGTTTTTT
length: 15; V: TRBV7-2; D: .; size: .; J: TRBJ1-4; CDR3: CASSLARGGVEKLFF; DNA: TGTGCCAGCAGCTTAGCGAGGGGGGGGGTTGAAAAACTGTTTTTT
length: 15; V: TRBV9; D: .; size: .; J: TRBJ1-3; CDR3: CASSVSTKGGNTIYF; DNA: TGTGCCAGCAGCGTCTCGACAAAGGGGGGAAACACCATATATTTT
length: 16; V: TRBV4-2; D: .; size: .; J: TRBJ2-6; CDR3: CASSQEKTPGANVLTF; DNA: TGTGCCAGCAGCCAAGAAAAAACTCCTGGGGCCAACGTCCTGACTTTC
length: 16; V: TRBV7-2; D: TRBD1; size: .; J: TRBJ1-2; CDR3: CASSSTWTGGNYGYTF; DNA: TGTGCCAGCAGCTCTACGTGGACAGGGGGTAACTATGGCTACACCTTC
length: 13; V: TRBV5-1; D: .; size: .; J: TRBJ1-2; CDR3: CASSSGEFPGYTF; DNA: TGCGCCAGCAGCTCAGGGGAGTTCCCTGGCTACACCTTC
length: 13; V: TRBV11-3; D: TRBD1; size: .; J: TRBJ2-1; CDR3: CASSLRQGDEQFF; DNA: TGTGCCAGCAGCCTCAGACAGGGGGATGAGCAGTTCTTC
length: 15; V: TRBV5-1; D: TRBD2; size: .; J: TRBJ2-7; CDR3: CASSWDGTSSYEQYF; DNA: TGCGCCAGCAGCTGGGATGGGACTAGCTCTTACGAGCAGTACTTC
length: 13; V: TRBV19; D: .; size: .; J: TRBJ1-1; CDR3: CASSITIAGEAFF; DNA: TGTGCCAGTAGTATTACGATCGCCGGTGAAGCTTTCTTT
length: 16; V: TRBV28; D: .; size: .; J: TRBJ2-7; CDR3: CASSSHPGDGHYEQYF; DNA: TGTGCCAGCAGTTCTCACCCTGGAGACGGACACTACGAGCAGTACTTC
length: 11; V: TRBV29-1; D: TRBD1; size: .; J: TRBJ1-2; CDR3: CSVGQGAGYTF; DNA: TGCAGCGTAGGACAGGGGGCTGGCTACACCTTC
length: 16; V: TRBV14; D: .; size: .; J: TRBJ2-2; CDR3: CASSTLNRVGTGELFF; DNA: TGTGCCAGCAGCACGCTGAACAGGGTTGGGACCGGGGAGCTGTTTTTT
length: 18; V: TRBV19; D: TRBD1; size: .; J: TRBJ2-7; CDR3: CASSTPTPGQGGFYEQYF; DNA: TGTGCCAGTAGTACCCCAACCCCGGGACAGGGGGGATTTTACGAGCAGTACTTC
length: 16; V: TRBV5-6; D: .; size: .; J: TRBJ2-3; CDR3: CASSSPWKGGFGTQYF; DNA: TGTGCCAGCAGCTCACCTTGGAAAGGGGGATTTGGGACGCAGTATTTT
length: 16; V: TRBV7-9; D: TRBD1; size: .; J: TRBJ2-7; CDR3: CASSINTGTVTYEQYF; DNA: TGTGCCAGCAGCATAAACACCGGGACAGTTACCTACGAGCAGTACTTC
length: 15; V: TRBV7-8; D: .; size: .; J: TRBJ1-5; CDR3: CASSLSSGIGQPQHF; DNA: TGTGCCAGCAGCTTAAGTTCGGGGATAGGGCAGCCCCAGCATTTT
length: 15; V: TRBV23-1; D: .; size: once; J: TRBJ2-7; CDR3: CASSQHGPRWYEQYF; DNA: TGCGCCAGCAGTCAACACGGCCCGAGGTGGTACGAGCAGTACTTC
length: 15; V: TRBV10-3; D: TRBD2; size: .; J: TRBJ2-5; CDR3: CAISDTSGSLETQYF; DNA: TGTGCCATCAGTGATACTAGCGGGAGTTTGGAGACCCAGTACTTC
length: 16; V: TRBV9; D: TRBD1; size: .; J: TRBJ1-1; CDR3: CASSAYGRQGVAEAFF; DNA: TGTGCCAGCAGCGCGTACGGGAGACAGGGAGTAGCTGAAGCTTTCTTT
length: 15; V: TRBV27; D: .; size: .; J: TRBJ2-1; CDR3: CASSFIRFSYNEQFF; DNA: TGTGCCAGCAGTTTCATTAGATTCTCCTACAATGAGCAGTTCTTC
length: 15; V: TRBV6-1; D: .; size: .; J: TRBJ1-1; CDR3: CASSSQPEVNTEAFF; DNA: TGTGCCAGCAGTAGTCAACCGGAGGTGAACACTGAAGCTTTCTTT
length: 14; V: TRBV5-6; D: .; size: .; J: TRBJ1-6; CDR3: CASSLTTGNSPLHF; DNA: TGTGCCAGCAGCTTGACCACGGGGAATTCACCCCTCCACTTT
length: 13; V: TRBV11-2; D: .; size: .; J: TRBJ2-3; CDR3: CASSLRVGDTQYF; DNA: TGTGCCAGCAGCTTGCGGGTTGGGGATACGCAGTATTTT
length: 15; V: TRBV5-1; D: TRBD2; size: .; J: TRBJ2-1; CDR3: CASSWGLADYNEQFF; DNA: TGCGCCAGCAGCTGGGGACTAGCGGACTACAATGAGCAGTTCTTC
length: 13; V: TRBV6-1; D: TRBD1; size: .; J: TRBJ2-5; CDR3: CASSARDRETQYF; DNA: TGTGCCAGCAGTGCCCGGGACAGGGAGACCCAGTACTTC
length: 13; V: TRBV7-2; D: TRBD1; size: .; J: TRBJ1-2; CDR3: CASSEGQGYGYTF; DNA: TGTGCCAGCAGCGAGGGACAGGGTTATGGCTACACCTTC
length: 16; V: TRBV5-1; D: .; size: .; J: TRBJ2-2; CDR3: CASSSAGAANTGELFF; DNA: TGCGCCAGCAGCTCCGCGGGGGCGGCGAACACCGGGGAGCTGTTTTTT
length: 16; V: TRBV18; D: TRBD1; size: .; J: TRBJ1-2; CDR3: CASSQMGQGTNYGYTF; DNA: TGTGCCAGCTCGCAAATGGGACAGGGGACTAACTATGGCTACACCTTC
length: 18; V: TRBV6-1; D: .; size: .; J: TRBJ1-6; CDR3: CASSEIRGGLGYNSPLHF; DNA: TGTGCCAGCAGTGAGATTCGAGGGGGTCTAGGATATAATTCACCCCTCCACTTT
length: 17; V: TRBV18; D: TRBD2; size: .; J: TRBJ2-3; CDR3: CASSPGLAGGGADTQYF; DNA: TGTGCCAGCTCACCCGGACTAGCGGGAGGTGGAGCAGATACGCAGTATTTT
length: 17; V: TRBV4-2; D: .; size: few; J: TRBJ2-1; CDR3: CASSQGFVAGPNNEQFF; DNA: TGTGCCAGCAGCCAAGGGTTCGTGGCGGGACCGAACAATGAGCAGTTCTTC
length: 16; V: TRBV28; D: TRBD1; size: .; J: TRBJ2-1; CDR3: CASSFFWTGGFNEQFF; DNA: TGTGCCAGCAGTTTTTTCTGGACAGGGGGCTTCAATGAGCAGTTCTTC
length: 16; V: TRBV9; D: TRBD2; size: once; J: TRBJ2-3; CDR3: CASSVASGGPWDTQYF; DNA: TGTGCCAGCAGCGTAGCTAGCGGGGGCCCCTGGGATACGCAGTATTTT
length: 11; V: TRBV5-5; D: .; size: once; J: TRBJ2-7; CDR3: CASSFQYEQYF; DNA: TGTGCCAGCAGCTTCCAATACGAGCAGTACTTC
length: 14; V: TRBV10-2; D: TRBD2; size: .; J: TRBJ2-1; CDR3: CASYERGPGNEQFF; DNA: TGCGCCAGTTACGAGCGGGGGCCGGGGAATGAGCAGTTCTTC
length: 14; V: TRBV18; D: .; size: .; J: TRBJ1-3; CDR3: CASSPGGRENTIYF; DNA: TGTGCCAGCTCACCAGGAGGGCGGGAAAACACCATATATTTT
length: 16; V: TRBV7-2; D: TRBD1; size: .; J: TRBJ2-5; CDR3: CASSLIGRGYQETQYF; DNA: TGTGCCAGCAGCTTAATCGGCAGGGGGTACCAAGAGACCCAGTACTTC
length: 15; V: TRBV5-1; D: .; size: .; J: TRBJ1-4; CDR3: CASSLRGATNEKLFF; DNA: TGCGCCAGCAGCCTTCGGGGGGCAACTAATGAAAAACTGTTTTTT
length: 15; V: TRBV28; D: .; size: .; J: TRBJ1-3; CDR3: CAISGSAFSGNTIYF; DNA: TGTGCCATCTCAGGGTCAGCTTTCTCTGGAAACACCATATATTTT
length: 12; V: TRBV5-1; D: .; size: .; J: TRBJ1-1; CDR3: CASSQGGGEAFF; DNA: TGCGCCAGCAGCCAAGGCGGTGGTGAAGCTTTCTTT
length: 13; V: TRBV5-8; D: TRBD1; size: few; J: TRBJ2-7; CDR3: CASSRGLSYEQYF; DNA: TGTGCCAGCAGCAGGGGGCTTTCCTACGAGCAGTACTTC
length: 17; V: TRBV12-5; D: TRBD1; size: .; J: TRBJ1-3; CDR3: CASGLGTGANSGNTIYF; DNA: TGTGCTAGTGGTTTGGGTACAGGGGCTAACTCTGGAAACACCATATATTTT
length: 15; V: TRBV10-3; D: .; size: .; J: TRBJ1-2; CDR3: CAISESSSQNYGYTF; DNA: TGTGCCATCAGTGAGTCATCATCTCAGAACTATGGCTACACCTTC
length: 14; V: TRBV7-3; D: TRBD1; size: .; J: TRBJ2-1; CDR3: CASSPHGTGYEQFF; DNA: TGTGCCAGCAGCCCACACGGGACAGGGTATGAGCAGTTCTTC
length: 17; V: TRBV5-1; D: .; size: .; J: TRBJ1-2; CDR3: CASSLGLRTAIYYGYTF; DNA: TGCGCCAGCAGCTTGGGGCTTAGGACAGCAATCTACTATGGCTACACCTTC
length: 12; V: TRBV4-1; D: .; size: few; J: TRBJ2-7; CDR3: CASSQSIYEQYF; DNA: TGCGCCAGCAGCCAGAGCATTTACGAGCAGTACTTC
length: 17; V: TRBV5-5; D: .; size: .; J: TRBJ2-6; CDR3: CASSLGQPGSGANVLTF; DNA: TGTGCCAGCAGCTTAGGACAGCCCGGCTCTGGGGCCAACGTCCTGACTTTC
length: 13; V: TRBV19; D: TRBD1; size: .; J: TRBJ2-1; CDR3: CASSLGTDSEQFF; DNA: TGTGCCAGTAGTTTAGGGACAGACAGTGAGCAGTTCTTC
length: 14; V: TRBV18; D: TRBD1; size: .; J: TRBJ1-1; CDR3: CASSIRQGDTEAFF; DNA: TGTGCCAGCTCAATCCGACAGGGGGACACTGAAGCTTTCTTT
length: 13; V: TRBV5-6; D: .; size: .; J: TRBJ2-3; CDR3: CASSGTSTDTQYF; DNA: TGTGCCAGCAGCGGGACTAGCACAGATACGCAGTATTTT
length: 17; V: TRBV19; D: TRBD1; size: .; J: TRBJ1-5; CDR3: CASSIGVGGGRRQPQHF; DNA: TGTGCCAGTAGTATAGGGGTTGGAGGGGGCCGAAGGCAGCCCCAGCATTTT